The 20 T cell receptor beta chains reported below all come from one sample, sequenced in a study of cytomegalovirus exposure and HLA in healthy donors. With 60 Vbeta and 13 Jbeta primers, the PCR was carried out. TCRdb's copy holds only in-frame clones and misses some; the assay was immunoSEQ multiplex PCR. The sample carries around 190,000 clones, around three quarters recorded once. Material for sequencing was PBMCs. All receptors come from a man in his thirties or forties in good health and CMV-seronegative.

This rearrangement joins TRBV18 to TRBJ2-7, with D perhaps matching TRBD2 (6 bases). CDR3 size: 16 residues. The V and J ends lost 1 base and 1 base respectively, with 14 bases between them. CDR1 and CDR2 from the germline V gene are KGHSH and LQKENI. CDR3 DNA: TGTGCCAGCTCACCACTACGATACGGGGGATCCTACGAGCAGTACTTC. This gives the protein CASSPLRYGGSYEQYF.

This clone was detected a few times. CDR3 sequence: CASSLGDRVGEKLFF. CDR3 DNA sequence: TGTGCCAGCAGCTTAGGGGACAGGGTCGGGGAAAAACTGTTTTTT. This chain links TRBV7-6 with TRBJ1-4; 9 positions match TRBD1. The CDR3 sequence is 15 residues long. Trimming took 1 base from V and 8 from J; bases not matched to a gene: 5. CDR1 and CDR2 from the germline V gene are SGHVS and FNYEAQ.

This chain links TRBV2 with TRBJ1-1; TRBD1 aligns across 9 bases. The CDR3 covers 15 residues. From germline, CDR1 is SNHLY and CDR2 FYNNEI. Germline trimming cut 4 bases from V and 3 bases from J; bases unmatched to any gene: 6. In DNA form, the CDR3 reads TGTGCCAGCAGTGCACAGGGGGCCTTCTACACTGAAGCTTTCTTT. Protein product: CASSAQGAFYTEAFF.

The gene calls are TRBV5-1 and TRBJ1-5, with D perhaps TRBD1 (6 bases). CDR1 and CDR2 from the germline V gene are SGHRS and YFSETQ. This CDR3 spans 13 amino acids. Trimming removed 5 bases from V and 7 bases from J, with 13 bases in between. The CDR3 sequence is CASSPAGDQPQHF. The CDR3 coding sequence is TGCGCCAGCAGTCCAGCAGGGGACCAGCCCCAGCATTTT. The whole variable domain, filled in from reference TRBV5-1 and TRBJ1-5, reads KAGVTQTPRYLIKTRGQQVTLSCSPISGHRSVSWYQQTPGQGLQFLFEYFSETQRNKGNFPGRFSGRQFSNSRSEMNVSTLELGDSALYLCASSPAGDQPQHFGDGTRLSIL.

The chain employs TRBV5-1 and TRBJ2-3; D unclear. From germline, CDR1 is SGHRS and CDR2 YFSETQ. This CDR3 comprises 15 residues. Deletions cut 4 bases from V and 1 base from J, with 13 bases between. CDR3 in DNA: TGCGCCAGCAGCATCGACAAATGGGGCACAGATACGCAGTATTTT. As protein: CASSIDKWGTDTQYF.

The gene calls are TRBV27 and TRBJ2-1; no reliable D call. This CDR3 spans 15 amino acids. Per the germline V gene, CDR1 is MNHEY and CDR2 is SMNVEV (reference sequence). Trimming shortened V by 5 bases and J by 0 bases, and 11 bases separated the two germline ends. CDR3 amino acids: CASSRQAISYNEQFF. DNA for the CDR3: TGTGCCAGCAGTCGCCAGGCGATCTCCTACAATGAGCAGTTCTTC.

This chain joins TRBV7-2 and TRBJ2-3; 10 positions agree with TRBD2. Germline trimming cut 2 bases from V and 5 bases from J; bases unmatched to any gene: 7. Germline V CDR1 and CDR2: SGHTA, FQGNSA. The CDR3 contains 16 residues. The CDR3, as DNA: TGTGCCAGCAGCTTACGGCTAGCGGGAGCTGGAGATACGCAGTATTTT. It is translated as CASSLRLAGAGDTQYF.

The rearrangement links TRBV5-1 to TRBJ1-4, with 8 bases that match TRBD1. The CDR3 sequence is 14 residues long. With V trimmed by 0 bases and J by 6 bases, 1 base remained unmatched. Looked up from germline, CDR1 is SGHRS and CDR2 is YFSETQ. The CDR3 is CASSLAGGDEKLFF. CDR3 sequence (DNA): TGCGCCAGCAGCTTGGCAGGGGGCGATGAAAAACTGTTTTTT.

The chain uses TRBV9 and TRBJ2-7; 13 bases are shared with TRBD2. The CDR3 has 18 amino acids. Germline CDR1 reads SGDLS; CDR2 reads YYNGEE. J was trimmed by 2 bases and V by 3 bases; bases with no gene match: 11. The CDR3 coding sequence is TGTGCCAGCAGCGGACAGGGGACTAGCGGGAACCGGCCCTACGAGCAGTACTTC. Encoded protein: CASSGQGTSGNRPYEQYF.

This rearrangement joins TRBV6-1 to TRBJ1-2, with TRBD1 matching 8 bases. Per the germline V gene, CDR1 is MNHNS and CDR2 is SASEGT. CDR3 size: 13 residues. The trim removed 7 bases at V and 7 bases at J, leaving 8 bases unmatched. CDR3 region: CASIVQGVGGYTF. In nucleotides, the CDR3 is TGTGCCAGCATCGTACAGGGGGTGGGTGGCTACACCTTC.

The genes are TRBV5-6 and TRBJ1-1, with D unresolved. V gave up 0 bases and J gave up 1 base, with 10 bases separating them. In germline, CDR1 is SGHDT, CDR2 YYEEEE. The CDR3 consists of 15 residues. The CDR3 DNA sequence: TGTGCCAGCAGCTTGGAGTCCCAGGCGAACACTGAAGCTTTCTTT. Protein: CASSLESQANTEAFF.

The V gene is TRBV11-2, the J gene TRBJ1-1, with D unresolved. With 0 bases removed from V and 1 base from J, the gap between germline ends came to 3 bases. Per germline, CDR1 SGHAT and CDR2 FQNNGV. The CDR3 loop spans 13 amino acids. In nucleotides, the CDR3 is TGTGCCAGCAGCTTAGAGAGGAACACTGAAGCTTTCTTT. Translation: CASSLERNTEAFF.

J is TRBJ2-5 and V is TRBV13; 16 bases are a match to TRBD2. J lost 3 bases, V lost 5 bases, and 6 bases had no gene match. The germline V gene has CDR1 PRHDT and CDR2 FYEKMQ (reference sequence). There are 17 residues in the CDR3. This chain's CDR3 is CASSAGTSGRAEETQYF. The CDR3 coding sequence is TGTGCCAGCAGCGCCGGGACTAGCGGGAGGGCCGAAGAGACCCAGTACTTC.

As DNA, the CDR3 is TGTGCCAGCTCTAAACGGGGGCGGGAGGGGTACGAGCAGTACTTC. Residues: CASSKRGREGYEQYF. V gene TRBV6-5 combines with J gene TRBJ2-7; 9 bases map to TRBD2. CDR1 and CDR2 (germline): MNHEY, SVGAGI. The V gene end was trimmed by 8 bases and the J gene end by 4 bases; junction bases not matched to a gene: 12. The CDR3 contains 15 residues.

This clone was seen more than once but under ten times. The J gene is TRBJ1-1, the V gene TRBV19; 9 positions agree with TRBD1. The CDR3 covers 16 residues. Germline CDR1 and CDR2: LNHDA and SQIVND (reference sequence). The ends lost 1 base at V and 0 bases at J; junction bases unmatched: 3. DNA for the CDR3: TGTGCCAGTAGTATAGGTACAGGGGGCATGAACACTGAAGCTTTCTTT. Translated: CASSIGTGGMNTEAFF.

About this clone: The sample has other DNA sequences that encode this CDR3 too. V is TRBV28 and J is TRBJ1-4; D perhaps matches TRBD1 (5 bases). The CDR3 runs 15 residues. Trimming pared 2 bases from V and 4 bases from J, leaving 11 bases between. The germline V gene has CDR1 MDHEN and CDR2 SYDVKM. The CDR3 spells CASSLGQGFNEKLFF. CDR3 bases: TGTGCCAGCAGTTTAGGGCAGGGCTTTAATGAAAAACTGTTTTTT.

V usage is TRBV13 and J usage is TRBJ1-3; possible D gene TRBD1, 6 bases. The germline V and J ends were trimmed by 6 bases and 4 bases, with 13 bases remaining between them. Germline CDR1 reads PRHDT; CDR2 reads FYEKMQ (reference sequence). The CDR3 is 14 amino acids. CDR3 coding DNA: TGTGCCAGCAGAAAACAGGGCGAGGGAAACACCATATATTTT. It translates to CASRKQGEGNTIYF.

The rearrangement links TRBV4-1 to TRBJ1-4; 8 bases fit TRBD1. The germline V gene has CDR1 MGHRA and CDR2 YSYEKL. The CDR3 contains 18 residues. With V trimmed by 3 bases and J by 7 bases, 16 bases remained unmatched. Written as DNA, the CDR3 is TGCGCCAGCAGCCATACCACGGCCAGGACAGGGCGGGGTGAAAAACTGTTTTTT. Its translation: CASSHTTARTGRGEKLFF.

The chain has TRBV9 and TRBJ1-2; D is undetermined. V lost 4 bases to trimming and J lost 7 bases, with 8 bases between them. CDR3 length equals 11 residues. The germline V gene has CDR1 SGDLS and CDR2 YYNGEE. The CDR3 region is CASSSRVGYTF. The CDR3 region has the DNA TGTGCCAGCAGCTCTAGAGTTGGCTACACCTTC.

The V gene is TRBV5-1, the J gene TRBJ2-7; TRBD2 matches at 9 bases. V shed 0 bases, J shed 0 bases, and the junction held 10 bases outside the gene matches. CDR1 is SGHRS and CDR2 is YFSETQ in the germline V gene. This CDR3 region has 18 residues. CDR3 sequence reads: CASSLGGPLAGPSYEQYF. CDR3 nucleotide sequence: TGCGCCAGCAGCTTGGGGGGGCCCCTAGCGGGACCCTCCTACGAGCAGTACTTC.